One and the same sample provided the 11 T cell receptor beta chains below, sequenced in a study of T cells in Graves' hyperthyroidism and ophthalmopathy. The TCR beta CDR3 regions underwent amplification using RNA transcripts as the source. When the TCR CDR3 underwent first-round RT-PCR, the HTBI primer set was used. MiXCR, run by TCRdb on the multiplex PCR reads, gives a single entry per CDR3 protein. The sample has around 500,000 distinct CDR3 sequences; approximately 23% are singletons. Sequencing was done on a sample of blood. Receptors originate from a woman aged 70-85 years with Graves' ophthalmopathy.

The chain carries TRBV6-2 or TRBV6-3 and TRBJ1-2, with a tentative D call TRBD1 (6 bases). V lost 5 bases and J 12 bases, leaving 16 bases between the germline ends. The V gene's germline CDR1 is MNHEY and CDR2 SVGEGT. The CDR3 extends over 12 amino acids. The CDR3, as DNA: TGTGCCAGCAGTCGGACCGACAGGACCAACACCTTC. Translated: CASSRTDRTNTF.

This clonotype showed up just a few times. The chain employs TRBV6-1 and TRBJ1-6; unclear D gene. Trimming removed 1 base at V and 7 bases at J, with 11 bases between. The CDR3 consists of 15 residues. CDR1 and CDR2 from the germline V gene are MNHNS and SASEGT. The CDR3 spells CASSEGISINSPLHF. DNA of the CDR3: TGTGCCAGCAGTGAAGGGATAAGCATCAATTCACCCCTCCACTTT.

This chain uses TRBV28 with TRBJ2-3; 8 bases line up with TRBD2. The CDR3 is 14 amino acids. CDR1 MDHEN and CDR2 SYDVKM come from the germline V gene. Trimming cost V 4 bases and J 6 bases; bases outside gene matches: 6. CDR3 bases: TGTGCCAGCAGTTCGGGAGGGCCCCCCGATACGCAGTATTTT. Translated: CASSSGGPPDTQYF.

The chain joins TRBV5-4 to TRBJ2-3; TRBD2 might be the D (5 bases). Germline CDR1 and CDR2: SGHNT and YYREEE (reference sequence). V dropped 3 bases and J dropped 1 base, with 9 bases sitting between them. This CDR3 is 14 amino acids long. The CDR3 DNA reads as TGTGCCAGCAGCTCCGGGGAACGCACAGATACGCAGTATTTT. As protein: CASSSGERTDTQYF.

The chain couples TRBV6-2 or TRBV6-3 to TRBJ1-2; D ambiguous. Germline V gene data show CDR1 as MNHEY and CDR2 as SVGEGT. This CDR3 spans 15 amino acids. V lost 2 bases, J lost 4 bases, and 14 bases lay in between. The CDR3 coding sequence is TGTGCCAGCAGTTACGGAACACCCCCGGTCTATGGCTACACCTTC. Its translation is CASSYGTPPVYGYTF.

This clonotype was counted only a few times. The CDR3 loop reads CASSLGKGPKLRTQYF. The CDR3 DNA reads as TGTGCCAGCAGCTTAGGGAAGGGACCCAAGCTAAGGACCCAGTACTTC. V is TRBV7-2 and J is TRBJ2-5; the D gene could be TRBD1 or TRBD2 (5 bases each). CDR3 size: 16 residues. V dropped 1 base and J dropped 7 bases, with 19 bases sitting between them. The germline CDR1 and CDR2 sequences are SGHTA and FQGNSA.

In its sample, this clonotype was seen a few times. The chain combines TRBV5-1 with TRBJ2-1, with unresolved D. Germline values: CDR1 SGHRS, CDR2 YFSETQ. The CDR3 loop spans 16 amino acids. V lost 0 bases and J 6 bases, leaving 16 bases between the germline ends. The CDR3 loop is CASSLGGRPRSNEQFF. The CDR3, as DNA: TGCGCCAGCAGCTTGGGAGGTCGACCCCGATCCAATGAGCAGTTCTTC.

A few counts support this clonotype. The rearrangement joins TRBV7-2 to TRBJ2-4; TRBD2 might be the D (5 bases). Trimming took 1 base from V and 9 from J, leaving 10 bases between them. Germline assignment: CDR1 SGHTA and CDR2 FQGNSA. The CDR3 is 13 amino acids. The CDR3 sequence is CASSLDPEGIQYF. CDR3 bases: TGTGCCAGCAGCTTAGACCCCGAGGGCATTCAGTACTTC.

This clonotype occurred a few times. CDR3 amino acids: CASSLGGGGSNYGYTF. The CDR3 DNA sequence: TGTGCCAGCAGCTTAGGCGGAGGGGGTTCTAACTATGGCTACACCTTC. This chain joins TRBV7-2 and TRBJ1-2, with a weak D call TRBD1 (6 bases). Germline V gene sequence: CDR1 SGHTA, CDR2 FQGNSA. V lost 1 base and J lost 0, with 12 bases in between. The CDR3 sequence is 16 residues long.

The chain recombines TRBV10-3 with TRBJ2-2; a weak D match, TRBD2 (7 bases). Germline CDR1 and CDR2: ENHRY and SYGVKD. Trimming shortened V by 3 bases and J by 6 bases, and 26 bases separated the two germline ends. The length of the CDR3 is 19 residues. CDR3 DNA sequence: TGTGCCATCAGTGATTGGGGGGCGAAGGCGGGAGTATTCCCCGGGGAGCTGTTTTTT. This gives the protein CAISDWGAKAGVFPGELFF.

A few counts support this clonotype. This chain uses TRBV24-1 with TRBJ2-1, with D tentatively TRBD1 (6 bases). CDR3 length: 18 residues. Germline assignment: CDR1 KGHDR and CDR2 SFDVKD. V was shortened by 4 bases and J by 3 bases, with 21 bases between the two germline ends. The CDR3 nucleotides are TGTGCCACCAGTGACCAGACAGGACACATTAATTACTACAATGAGCAGTTCTTC. Residues: CATSDQTGHINYYNEQFF.